The 21 T cell receptor beta chains given below trace back to one sample, sequenced in a study of blood T cell repertoires in COVID-19. Profiled with immunoSEQ multiplex PCR; TCRdb holds only in-frame clones, not every one. Of roughly 250,000 clones in the sample, approximately 91% are singletons; the top ten hold about 2.1%. The sample comprised PBMCs or T cells enriched from blood (not recorded which). These receptors all come from a woman aged 35 to 49 with acute COVID-19.

V and J are TRBV5-1 and TRBJ1-2; 7 bases align to TRBD1. The CDR3 has 13 amino acids. CDR1 and CDR2 (germline): SGHRS, YFSETQ. J lost 8 bases, V lost 4 bases, and 8 bases had no gene match. CDR3 region: CASSPQGTAGYTF. CDR3 in DNA: TGCGCCAGCAGCCCCCAGGGGACAGCAGGCTACACCTTC.

This chain uses TRBV6-2 or TRBV6-3 with TRBJ1-6; tentative D call: TRBD1 (6 bases). This CDR3 region has 16 residues. CDR1 and CDR2 (germline): MNHEY, SVGEGT. Trimming stripped 2 bases from V and 7 bases from J, with 15 bases between. The CDR3, as DNA: TGTGCCAGCAGTTACACCCCCGGGACATCCAATTCACCCCTCCACTTT. Translating gives CASSYTPGTSNSPLHF.

This clone occurred once. J is TRBJ1-2 and V is TRBV27, with TRBD1 matching over 7 bases. This CDR3 has 13 residues. The V and J ends lost 8 bases and 10 bases, in that order; junction bases with no gene match: 13. Germline assignment: CDR1 MNHEY and CDR2 SMNVEV (reference sequence). The DNA of the CDR3 is TGTGCCAGCCTTGGAACGGGACAGACATCCTACACCTTC. This encodes CASLGTGQTSYTF.

The rearrangement uses TRBV9 and TRBJ2-1; 13 bases align to TRBD2. This CDR3 contains 17 residues. After removal of 0 bases from V and 8 bases from J, the junction contained 8 bases not matched to a gene. Germline CDR1 SGDLS, CDR2 YYNGEE. CDR3 in amino acids: CASSVELAGGPRDEQFF. The CDR3 coding sequence is TGTGCCAGCAGCGTAGAACTAGCGGGAGGGCCGCGGGATGAGCAGTTCTTC.

The chain links TRBV5-1 to TRBJ2-1, with D possibly TRBD1 on 6 matching bases. V was clipped by 5 bases and J by 4 bases, with 19 bases between them. Germline V gene data show CDR1 as SGHRS and CDR2 as YFSETQ. This CDR3 contains 16 residues. The CDR3 sequence: CASRKLEGGTYNEQFF. DNA of the CDR3: TGCGCCAGCAGAAAATTAGAAGGGGGTACTTACAATGAGCAGTTCTTC.

The chain uses TRBV27 and TRBJ1-5; 9 bases fit TRBD1. With 11 bases clipped from V and 5 bases from J, the junction kept 7 bases outside the gene matches. The CDR3 length is 13 residues. CDR1 MNHEY and CDR2 SMNVEV come from the germline V gene (reference sequence). The CDR3 loop is CACGWTGDQPQHF. CDR3 DNA: TGTGCCTGCGGGTGGACAGGGGATCAGCCCCAGCATTTT.

The rearrangement uses TRBV3-1 (or the pseudogene TRBV3-2) and TRBJ2-3, with TRBD2 identical over 7 bases. Trimming removed 1 base from V and 2 bases from J; junction bases left unmatched: 3. Germline CDR1 is LGHDT and CDR2 is YNNKEL (reference sequence). The CDR3 spans 15 residues. The CDR3 loop reads CASSQGSGDTDTQYF. DNA for the CDR3: TGTGCCAGCAGCCAAGGGAGCGGGGACACAGATACGCAGTATTTT.

In its sample, this clone was seen once. The chain has TRBV30 and TRBJ1-3; D not resolved. The CDR3 runs to 13 residues. Between the trimmed V and J ends, which lost 5 bases and 2 bases, there was a span of 10 bases. The germline V gene has CDR1 GTSNPN and CDR2 SVGIG (reference sequence). Here the CDR3 reads CAWDGPPGNTIYF. DNA of the CDR3: TGTGCCTGGGACGGTCCCCCTGGAAACACCATATATTTT.

The V and J genes are TRBV7-8 and TRBJ1-3, with 7 nucleotides matching TRBD1. Germline assignment: CDR1 SGHVS and CDR2 FQNEAQ. Losses at the gene ends were 5 bases for V and 6 bases for J; bases not matched to a gene: 7. The CDR3 runs to 14 residues. The CDR3 DNA reads TGTGCCAGCAGCCTAAGGACAGGATCAAACACCATATATTTT. This codes for CASSLRTGSNTIYF.

The rearrangement joins TRBV21-1 to TRBJ1-2; TRBD1, the table's D call, was not compared with the DNA. TRBV21-1 is annotated as a pseudogene. This CDR3 has 18 residues. The CDR3 DNA reads as TGTGCCAGCAGCAAAGCAAGCCTGAGGGACAGCAAGAACTATGGCTACACCTTC. Protein product: CASSKASLRDSKNYGYTF.

This clone occurred once. V gene TRBV18 combines with J gene TRBJ2-3; D is ambiguous. The V and J ends lost 2 bases and 0 bases respectively, with 6 bases between them. The germline CDR1 and CDR2 sequences are KGHSH and LQKENI. The CDR3 has 14 amino acids. The CDR3 region has the DNA TGTGCCAGCTCACCAACAGCTAGCACAGATACGCAGTATTTT. It is translated as CASSPTASTDTQYF.

The chain recombines TRBV7-9 with TRBJ2-5; 8 bases align to TRBD2. The germline V gene encodes CDR1 SEHNR and CDR2 FQNEAQ (reference sequence). V lost 6 bases and J lost 4; bases outside the gene matches: 4. The CDR3 contains 13 residues. CDR3 protein: CASRMAGGETQYF. The DNA for the CDR3 is TGTGCCAGCAGAATGGCGGGGGGAGAGACCCAGTACTTC.

The J gene is TRBJ2-2, the V gene TRBV7-3; 7 bases are shared with TRBD2. V lost 5 bases and J lost 3; bases outside the gene matches: 15. CDR3 length: 18 residues. Germline values: CDR1 SGHTA, CDR2 FQGTGA. The DNA of the CDR3 is TGTGCCAGCAGCCCAACGCGACTAGCTGGGGGAGACACCGGGGAGCTGTTTTTT. It specifies CASSPTRLAGGDTGELFF.

V is TRBV5-5 and J is TRBJ2-3; no clear D. Germline V gives CDR1 SGHKS, CDR2 YYEKEE (reference sequence). The germline V and J ends were trimmed by 1 base and 5 bases, with 17 bases remaining between them. The CDR3 loop spans 16 amino acids. The DNA for the CDR3 is TGTGCCAGCAGCTTGCTCCAGGCAAATACGTTAGATACGCAGTATTTT. This translates into CASSLLQANTLDTQYF. Variable domain in full (rest from reference TRBV5-5 and TRBJ2-3): DAGVTQSPTHLIKTRGQQVTLRCSPISGHKSVSWYQQVLGQGPQFIFQYYEKEERGRGNFPDRFSARQFPNYSSELNVNALLLGDSALYLCASSLLQANTLDTQYFGPGTRLTVL.

This clone was observed once. The chain is built from TRBV27 and TRBJ1-5; 7 bases are shared with TRBD1. CDR1 and CDR2 (germline): MNHEY, SMNVEV (reference sequence). The V gene end was trimmed by 7 bases and the J gene end by 0 bases; junction bases not matched to a gene: 6. The CDR3 has 15 residues. The CDR3 here is CASNTGVYSNQPQHF. In DNA form, the CDR3 reads TGTGCCAGCAATACAGGGGTCTATAGCAATCAGCCCCAGCATTTT.

The chain links TRBV5-1 to TRBJ2-1; D might be TRBD1 (6 bases). The V gene lost 4 bases and the J gene lost 7 bases, with 15 bases spanning the gap. Germline CDR1 is SGHRS and CDR2 is YFSETQ. This CDR3 is built from 14 residues. CDR3 in amino acids: CASSPTDSFNEQFF. The CDR3 DNA follows: TGCGCCAGCAGCCCTACGGACAGCTTTAATGAGCAGTTCTTC.

The genes are TRBV6-2 or TRBV6-3 and TRBJ2-4, with TRBD2 matching 8 bases. There are 14 residues in the CDR3. The germline gives CDR1 MNHEY, CDR2 SVGEGT. The V and J ends lost 2 bases and 5 bases, in that order; junction bases with no gene match: 2. Written as DNA, the CDR3 is TGTGCCAGCAGTTACGGACTAGCACAAAACATTCAGTACTTC. Amino acid sequence: CASSYGLAQNIQYF.

The V call is TRBV6-5, the J call TRBJ1-4; 8 bases map to TRBD1. The germline CDR1 and CDR2 sequences are MNHEY and SVGAGI. The CDR3 extends over 15 amino acids. J was trimmed by 6 bases and V by 4 bases; bases with no gene match: 7. The CDR3 nucleotides are TGTGCCAGCAGTTCGCAGGCAGGGGGCTATGAAAAACTGTTTTTT. This codes for CASSSQAGGYEKLFF.

This clone was detected many times. The V call is TRBV11-2, the J call TRBJ2-1; 8 bases agree with TRBD2. The trim removed 0 bases at V and 2 bases at J, leaving 12 bases unmatched. The CDR3 spans 19 residues. The germline V gene encodes CDR1 SGHAT and CDR2 FQNNGV. The CDR3 nucleotides are TGTGCCAGCAGCTTAGAGGGGGCGGGAGCGGGAGTTGCCTACAATGAGCAGTTCTTC. Amino acid sequence: CASSLEGAGAGVAYNEQFF.

The genes are TRBV5-1 and TRBJ2-2; D is possibly TRBD2 (5 bases). Germline-derived CDR1 and CDR2 are SGHRS and YFSETQ. This CDR3 comprises 15 residues. Deletions cut 6 bases from V and 6 bases from J, with 18 bases between. In DNA, the CDR3 is TGCGCCAGCACCCCCCAACCGGGGAGCGCCGGGGAGCTGTTTTTT. It is translated as CASTPQPGSAGELFF.

The chain recombines TRBV18 with TRBJ1-4; 10 bases agree with TRBD1. Germline loops: CDR1 KGHSH, CDR2 LQKENI. The CDR3 has 15 amino acids. The V and J ends lost 3 bases and 8 bases, in that order; junction bases with no gene match: 6. This CDR3 is CASSPQDRGKEKLFF. DNA of the CDR3: TGTGCCAGCTCACCCCAGGACAGGGGGAAGGAAAAACTGTTTTTT.